These 17 T cell receptor beta chains were all obtained from the same sample, sequenced in a study of cytomegalovirus exposure and HLA in healthy donors. PCR employed 60 Vbeta and 13 Jbeta primers. TCRdb's copy holds only in-frame clones and misses some; the assay was immunoSEQ multiplex PCR. The sample records over 150,000 clones, roughly four fifths being singletons. What was sequenced was PBMCs. These receptors all stem from a man aged 18-30 years in good health and CMV-seronegative.

The rearrangement links TRBV19 to TRBJ2-7; TRBD2 is a possible D gene (5 bases). Germline V gene data show CDR1 as LNHDA and CDR2 as SQIVND (reference sequence). Trimming removed 7 bases from V and 5 bases from J, with 24 bases in between. The CDR3 has 16 residues. The CDR3 is CASKTSWENKGNEQYF. CDR3 DNA: TGTGCCAGTAAGACCTCATGGGAGAATAAAGGTAACGAGCAGTACTTC.

This chain links TRBV5-6 with TRBJ2-3, with D possibly being TRBD1 (5 bases). There are 13 residues in the CDR3. The ends were cut back, 0 bases at V and 6 bases at J, with 8 bases in the middle. CDR1 SGHDT and CDR2 YYEEEE come from the germline V gene. The CDR3 spells CASSLEGADTQYF. In nucleotides, the CDR3 is TGTGCCAGCAGCTTGGAAGGGGCCGATACGCAGTATTTT. Looking up the rest from reference TRBV5-6 and TRBJ2-3 gives the full variable domain: DAGVTQSPTHLIKTRGQQVTLRCSPKSGHDTVSWYQQALGQGPQFIFQYYEEEERQRGNFPDRFSGHQFPNYSSELNVNALLLGDSALYLCASSLEGADTQYFGPGTRLTVL.

The chain recombines TRBV28 with TRBJ1-4; D is ambiguous. Deletions cut 6 bases from V and 7 bases from J, with 21 bases between. CDR1 MDHEN and CDR2 SYDVKM come from the germline V gene. CDR3 length: 16 amino acids. CDR3 region: CASSPGPRQAGEKLFF. The CDR3 DNA reads as TGTGCCAGCAGCCCCGGGCCACGCCAGGCGGGTGAAAAACTGTTTTTT.

The rearrangement joins TRBV7-8 to TRBJ2-7; the match to TRBD1 covers 8 bases. The V gene's germline CDR1 is SGHVS and CDR2 FQNEAQ. V lost 4 bases, J lost 3 bases, and 5 bases stayed unmatched. The CDR3 has 14 residues. The CDR3 DNA reads as TGTGCCAGCAGCTCTCGGACAGGGCTCTACGAGCAGTACTTC. As protein: CASSSRTGLYEQYF.

This chain links TRBV6-1 with TRBJ2-3; 7 nucleotides align to TRBD1. V lost 11 bases to trimming and J lost 1 base; unmatched junction nucleotides: 9. The CDR3 has 14 residues. Per germline, CDR1 MNHNS and CDR2 SASEGT. The CDR3 DNA is TGTGCCTGTGAGAGGGGGCTAGGCACAGATACGCAGTATTTT. Encoded protein: CACERGLGTDTQYF.

V usage is TRBV19 and J usage is TRBJ2-7; 8 bases match TRBD1. Trimming cost V 1 base and J 1 base; bases outside gene matches: 3. Per germline, CDR1 LNHDA and CDR2 SQIVND (reference sequence). CDR3 length equals 15 residues. The CDR3 DNA sequence: TGTGCCAGTAGTATAGGGACAGGGACATCCTACGAGCAGTACTTC. This translates into CASSIGTGTSYEQYF. The full variable domain, in which reference TRBV19 and TRBJ2-7 provide the parts outside the CDR3, is DGGITQSPKYLFRKEGQNVTLSCEQNLNHDAMYWYRQDPGQGLRLIYYSQIVNDFQKGDIAEGYSVSREKKESFPLTVTSAQKNPTAFYLCASSIGTGTSYEQYFGPGTRLTVT.

About this clone: At one end the junction does not follow the germline gene, possibly because of a read error. The rearrangement links TRBV5-1 to TRBJ2-7; 8 nucleotides line up with TRBD2. CDR1 is SGHRS and CDR2 is YFSETQ in the germline V gene. This CDR3 is built from 17 residues. The CDR3 reads CASSLYPAGDGSYEQHF. In nucleotides, the CDR3 is TGCGCCAGCAGCTTGTATCCAGCGGGAGATGGATCCTACGAGCAGCACTTC. Full variable domain (rest looked up from reference TRBV5-1 and TRBJ2-7): KAGVTQTPRYLIKTRGQQVTLSCSPISGHRSVSWYQQTPGQGLQFLFEYFSETQRNKGNFPGRFSGRQFSNSRSEMNVSTLELGDSALYLCASSLYPAGDGSYEQHFGPGTRLTVT.

The chain employs TRBV6-5 and TRBJ2-7; no definite D call. V was pared by 3 bases and J by 5 bases, with 14 bases between. CDR3 size: 14 residues. The V gene's germline CDR1 is MNHEY and CDR2 SVGAGI. CDR3 DNA: TGTGCCAGCAGTTATCGGCAGGTTCTCCACGAGCAGTACTTC. Translated, it gives CASSYRQVLHEQYF.

The chain recombines TRBV5-4 with TRBJ2-5; the D gene is possibly TRBD2 (6 bases). V lost 5 bases to trimming and J lost 1 base, with 9 bases between them. The CDR3 extends over 13 amino acids. CDR1 and CDR2 (germline): SGHNT, YYREEE (reference sequence). The CDR3 here is CASSLAPQETQYF. Here the CDR3 DNA reads TGTGCCAGCAGTCTAGCGCCCCAAGAGACCCAGTACTTC. Supplemented by reference TRBV5-4 and TRBJ2-5, the full variable domain reads ETGVTQSPTHLIKTRGQQVTLRCSSQSGHNTVSWYQQALGQGPQFIFQYYREEENGRGNFPPRFSGLQFPNYSSELNVNALELDDSALYLCASSLAPQETQYFGPGTRLLVL.

The rearrangement joins TRBV6-5 to TRBJ2-7; D remains unclear. The CDR3 has 13 residues. V was pared by 1 base and J by 0 bases, with 4 bases between. Per the germline V gene, CDR1 is MNHEY and CDR2 is SVGAGI. The CDR3 sequence is CASSYFLSYEQYF. CDR3 nucleotide sequence: TGTGCCAGCAGTTACTTCCTCTCCTACGAGCAGTACTTC.

The V and J genes are TRBV6-6 and TRBJ2-1; D gene ambiguous. V shed 0 bases and J shed 3 bases, with 12 bases lying between them. This CDR3 comprises 16 residues. Germline V lookup: CDR1 MNHNY, CDR2 SVGAGI (reference sequence). CDR3 nucleotide sequence: TGTGCCAGCAGTTACTCGAGTCTTTCCTTCTACAATGAGCAGTTCTTC. This encodes CASSYSSLSFYNEQFF.

This rearrangement joins TRBV5-1 to TRBJ2-5, with TRBD2 as a possible D gene (6 bases). CDR3 size: 14 residues. The ends were cut back, 4 bases at V and 2 bases at J, with 12 bases in the middle. Germline loops: CDR1 SGHRS, CDR2 YFSETQ. The CDR3 coding sequence is TGCGCCAGCAGCCCCGGACTATTTCAAGAGACCCAGTACTTC. Translating it yields CASSPGLFQETQYF.

The genes are TRBV7-8 and TRBJ2-3; 16 nucleotides align to TRBD2. The CDR3 is made up of 19 amino acids. Trimming took 1 base from V and 0 from J; bases not matched to a gene: 4. Germline V gene data show CDR1 as SGHVS and CDR2 as FQNEAQ. CDR3 in amino acids: CASSLGGTSGRASTDTQYF. In DNA, the CDR3 is TGTGCCAGCAGCTTAGGGGGGACTAGCGGGAGGGCTAGCACAGATACGCAGTATTTT.

The CDR3 loop reads CASSIGVSATTEAFF. The CDR3, as DNA: TGCGCCAGCAGCATAGGGGTGTCGGCGACCACTGAAGCTTTCTTT. The rearrangement joins TRBV5-1 to TRBJ1-1; possibly TRBD1 for D (5 bases). Deletions cut 4 bases from V and 4 bases from J, with 17 bases between. Germline V gene data show CDR1 as SGHRS and CDR2 as YFSETQ. The CDR3 spans 15 residues.

The rearrangement joins TRBV6-6 to TRBJ1-5; weak D call: TRBD1 (5 bases). With 11 bases removed from V and 7 bases from J, the gap between germline ends came to 18 bases. The germline CDR1 and CDR2 sequences are MNHNY and SVGAGI (reference sequence). The CDR3 covers 13 residues. CDR3 coding DNA: TGTGCCTCTCAGGGTTCCCACCCCCAGCCCCAGCATTTT. Translation gives CASQGSHPQPQHF.

The chain employs TRBV7-9 and TRBJ2-2; 8 bases fit TRBD2. The CDR3 sequence is 16 residues long. Germline V gene data show CDR1 as SEHNR and CDR2 as FQNEAQ (reference sequence). The V segment lost 5 bases and the J segment 2 bases; nucleotides outside the gene matches: 7. The DNA of the CDR3 is TGTGCCAGCAGCCTAGAAGGACTAGCTAACACCGGGGAGCTGTTTTTT. Translated: CASSLEGLANTGELFF.

This clone was recorded a few times. The genes are TRBV7-6 and TRBJ2-5, with D tentatively TRBD2 (6 bases). The length of the CDR3 is 14 residues. Germline V gives CDR1 SGHVS, CDR2 FNYEAQ. Trimming took off 3 bases at V and 5 bases at J, with 13 bases between the two ends. DNA of the CDR3: TGTGCCAGCAGCTTGCCGGGAGTGAGGGAGACCCAGTACTTC. Translation gives CASSLPGVRETQYF.